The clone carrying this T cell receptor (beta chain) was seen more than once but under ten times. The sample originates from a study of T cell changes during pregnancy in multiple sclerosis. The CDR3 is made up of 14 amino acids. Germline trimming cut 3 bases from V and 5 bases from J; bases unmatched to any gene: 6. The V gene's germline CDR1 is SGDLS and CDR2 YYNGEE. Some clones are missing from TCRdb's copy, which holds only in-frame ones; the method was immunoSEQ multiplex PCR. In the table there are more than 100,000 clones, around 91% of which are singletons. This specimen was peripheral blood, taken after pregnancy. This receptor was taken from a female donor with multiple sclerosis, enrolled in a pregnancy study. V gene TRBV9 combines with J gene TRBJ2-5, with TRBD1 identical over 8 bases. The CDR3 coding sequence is TGTGCCAGCAGCGCAGGACAGGGTTGGGAGACCCAGTACTTC. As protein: CASSAGQGWETQYF.